This TCR beta chain was found in a study of Tregs in tolerant kidney transplant recipients. Findings of the study overall: Expanding Tregs on activated donor B cells appeared to best identify donor-specific TCRbeta clones. Nucleotide sequences could not be compared across some patients' samples due to primer changes.

TCRdb's table, derived via immunoSEQ multiplex PCR, lists solely in-frame clones and lacks some. The listing records 12,000 to 15,000 clones. The nonmyeloablative bone marrow transplants came from related graft donors, with transient mixed chimerism. Unstimulated Tregs (CD4+CD25+CD127-) and CD4+CD25- non-Tregs were sorted from PBMCs. The CDR3 sequence is 14 residues long. With 3 bases removed from V and 4 bases from J, the gap between germline ends came to 13 bases. CDR1 MRHNA and CDR2 SNTAGT come from the germline V gene. Details on this clone: Its specificity is unknown. The read is 3 residues too short to cover the CDR3 end, so that end is filled in from the germline J gene.

This specimen was CD4+ T cells from blood (PBMCs), taken 12 months after the transplant. This sequence joins TRBV6-4 and TRBJ2-7, with D unclear. This clonotype was obtained from a human patient who received a combined kidney and bone marrow transplant. Some T cells may be the graft donor's. The covered CDR3 bases are TGTGCCAGCAGTGAACAAAGGTCCGTGTACGAG. Residues: CASSEQRSVYE. The full-length CDR3 reads as CASSEQRSVYEQYF.